This note documents a single T cell receptor (beta chain) sequence. This specimen belongs to a study of blood T cell repertoires in COVID-19. Study details: COVID-19 samples, acute and convalescent, were from the United States, Italy and Spain. T cells, B-cell-depleted T cells, or PBMCs provided the cDNA or gDNA that served as material.

CDR1 is MNHEY, CDR2 SVGAGI, per germline. Trimming removed 6 bases from V and 5 bases from J; junction bases left unmatched: 8. The CDR3 loop spans 15 amino acids. Method: immunoSEQ multiplex PCR; TCRdb's copy keeps in-frame clones and lacks some. The sample holds roughly 220,000 clones, around 83% seen once. The sequence came from a man in his fifties who had recovered from COVID-19. Sequencing was carried out using peripheral blood. V is TRBV6-5 and J is TRBJ2-1; 9 bases are a match to TRBD2. The CDR3 reads CASRGGLARDNEQFF. The DNA of the CDR3 is TGTGCCAGCAGGGGGGGACTAGCAAGGGACAATGAGCAGTTCTTC.